This TCR beta chain was found in a study of T cell responses to AZD1222 COVID-19 vaccine. Whole-study findings and limits: Receipt of two AZD1222 doses was followed by a rise in Spike-specific TCR breadth and depth. Repertoires were obtained solely post-peak T cell response. AZD1222 recipients seropositive at baseline numbered only six or seven. Donors were largely white British and mainly female; clonal diversity was possibly underestimated.

Remarks on this clone: No antigen is known for it.

Produced via immunoSEQ multiplex PCR; TCRdb's table is partial and in-frame only. The sample lists some 90,000 clones; roughly 90% were seen once. This clonotype originated in an adult in good health. The sample here was peripheral blood, taken on day 0 of AZD1222 vaccination.

This chain's CDR3 is CASSPYPGEMNTEAFF. The CDR3 bases are TGTGCCAGCAGTCCCTATCCAGGGGAAATGAACACTGAAGCTTTCTTT. The chain carries TRBV28 and TRBJ1-1; a possible D gene is TRBD1 (6 bases). The germline V gene encodes CDR1 MDHEN and CDR2 SYDVKM. The CDR3 sequence is 16 residues long. The germline V and J ends were trimmed by 5 bases and 0 bases, with 16 bases remaining between them.